The 21 T cell receptor beta chains in this list originate from one sample, sequenced in a study of a mutant IDH1 vaccine in newly diagnosed glioma. Clones were read by immunoSEQ multiplex PCR, and TCRdb kept only the in-frame ones, dropping some. Among around 25,000 clones listed, around 70% were seen once. No antigens are known for them. Time point defined: week 11, during vaccination. Every vaccination contained 300 ug of the mutant IDH1 20-mer peptide and was paired with topical imiquimod. The material sequenced was peripheral blood mononuclear cells (PBMCs), taken from a glioma patient whose treatment included an IDH1 peptide vaccine. These receptors were obtained from a man between 18 and 35 years old with glioma. Some clones in this sample may be carry-over from other donors' samples.

The V and J genes are TRBV25-1 and TRBJ1-1; 9 positions match TRBD1. Germline lookup yields CDR1 MGHDK and CDR2 SYGVNS. V was clipped by 4 bases and J by 4 bases; unmatched bases: 4. The CDR3 contains 14 residues. The CDR3 spells CASSVLQGATEAFF. Written as DNA, the CDR3 is TGTGCCAGCAGTGTATTACAGGGGGCCACTGAAGCTTTCTTT. The variable domain in full, completed from reference TRBV25-1 and TRBJ1-1, reads EADIYQTPRYLVIGTGKKITLECSQTMGHDKMYWYQQDPGMELHLIHYSYGVNSTEKGDLSSESTVSRIRTEHFPLTLESARPSHTSQYLCASSVLQGATEAFFGQGTRLTVV.

This clone came up once. The V gene is TRBV2, the J gene TRBJ1-6; the match to TRBD1 covers 9 bases. J was trimmed by 7 bases and V by 4 bases; bases with no gene match: 5. The CDR3 contains 15 residues. Germline lookup yields CDR1 SNHLY and CDR2 FYNNEI. The CDR3 here is CASSARQGENSPLHF. The CDR3 DNA reads TGTGCCAGCAGTGCCCGACAGGGGGAAAATTCACCCCTCCACTTT.

This rearrangement joins TRBV9 to TRBJ1-1, with D uncertain. CDR3 length: 15 residues. Trimming removed 0 bases from V and 4 bases from J, with 13 bases in between. CDR1 SGDLS and CDR2 YYNGEE come from the germline V gene. The CDR3, as DNA: TGTGCCAGCAGCGTAGTTCGGGAGATAACCACTGAAGCTTTCTTT. It specifies CASSVVREITTEAFF.

The chain combines TRBV5-1 with TRBJ2-3; TRBD1 matches 7 bases. The CDR3 extends over 15 amino acids. The germline gives CDR1 SGHRS, CDR2 YFSETQ. The V and J ends lost 7 bases and 2 bases, in that order; junction bases with no gene match: 10. The CDR3 bases are TGCGCCAGCCTGAAATGGGACAGTCTCACAGATACGCAGTATTTT. It is translated as CASLKWDSLTDTQYF.

This clone has just a few counts. J is TRBJ2-2 and V is TRBV4-3; 7 nucleotides align to TRBD2. Germline loops: CDR1 LGHNA, CDR2 YSLEER. The junction had 3 bases not matched to a gene; V was cut back by 4 bases and J by 4 bases. This CDR3 is built from 14 residues. The CDR3 bases are TGCGCCAGCAGCCCGGGAGGTATCACCGGGGAGCTGTTTTTT. This sequence encodes CASSPGGITGELFF.

The chain uses TRBV5-1 and TRBJ2-2; possibly TRBD1 for D (6 bases). The CDR3 runs 15 residues. CDR1 is SGHRS and CDR2 is YFSETQ in the germline V gene. V shed 4 bases and J shed 4 bases, with 14 bases lying between them. The CDR3 coding sequence is TGCGCCAGCAGCGTCACAGGGTTGGGCACCGGGGAGCTGTTTTTT. It codes for CASSVTGLGTGELFF. The entire variable domain, with the rest obtained from reference TRBV5-1 and TRBJ2-2, is as follows: KAGVTQTPRYLIKTRGQQVTLSCSPISGHRSVSWYQQTPGQGLQFLFEYFSETQRNKGNFPGRFSGRQFSNSRSEMNVSTLELGDSALYLCASSVTGLGTGELFFGEGSRLTVL.

This clone was recorded once. This chain connects TRBV18 to TRBJ2-2, with 9 bases identical to TRBD1. CDR1 and CDR2 (germline): KGHSH, LQKENI. J lost 4 bases, V lost 3 bases, and 6 bases had no gene match. The CDR3 has 16 amino acids. The CDR3 spells CASSPGQGSFTGELFF. The CDR3 DNA reads TGTGCCAGCTCACCTGGACAGGGGTCCTTCACCGGGGAGCTGTTTTTT.

J is TRBJ1-2 and V is TRBV19, with a possible D match to TRBD1 (5 bases). The CDR3 is 14 residues long. Germline CDR1 reads LNHDA; CDR2 reads SQIVND (reference sequence). Deletions cut 3 bases from V and 5 bases from J, with 13 bases between. CDR3 amino acids: CASSIIRGSYGYTF. DNA for the CDR3: TGTGCCAGTAGTATCATAAGGGGATCTTATGGCTACACCTTC.

The rearrangement joins TRBV7-2 to TRBJ1-5, with no clear D. Germline lookup yields CDR1 SGHTA and CDR2 FQGNSA. Trimming pared 5 bases from V and 0 bases from J, leaving 8 bases between. The CDR3 extends over 14 amino acids. Written as DNA, the CDR3 is TGTGCCAGCAGCCAACCGTATAGCAATCAGCCCCAGCATTTT. It codes for CASSQPYSNQPQHF.

This clone has a single count. The J gene is TRBJ2-1, the V gene TRBV30, with D perhaps TRBD1 (6 bases). This CDR3 is built from 14 residues. Trimming removed 2 bases at V and 6 bases at J, with 14 bases between. CDR1 and CDR2 (germline): GTSNPN, SVGIG (reference sequence). Here the CDR3 reads CAWSKSQGLNEQFF. The CDR3 DNA follows: TGTGCCTGGAGTAAGTCGCAGGGGCTCAATGAGCAGTTCTTC.

This clone was seen only once. This rearrangement joins TRBV18 to TRBJ1-1, with a weak D call TRBD1 (5 bases). CDR3 length equals 14 residues. Germline CDR1 and CDR2: KGHSH and LQKENI. V was shortened by 6 bases and J by 1 base, with 12 bases between the two germline ends. The CDR3 DNA sequence: TGTGCCAGCTCGACCCAAACAGGGAACACTGAAGCTTTCTTT. This encodes CASSTQTGNTEAFF.

V usage is TRBV2 and J usage is TRBJ2-1; TRBD1 or TRBD2 may be the D gene (7 bases each). V was pared by 8 bases and J by 1 base, with 18 bases between. This CDR3 has 16 residues. Germline V gene sequence: CDR1 SNHLY, CDR2 FYNNEI. CDR3 amino acids: CASRHQGGRSYNEQFF. CDR3 nucleotide sequence: TGTGCCAGCCGACATCAGGGGGGGCGTTCCTACAATGAGCAGTTCTTC.

This clone was found a few times. CDR3 nucleotide sequence: TGTGCCAGCAGCCCCGATGAAGGCGGAAACTATGGCTACACCTTC. Translated, it gives CASSPDEGGNYGYTF. The gene calls are TRBV4-2 and TRBJ1-2; no clear D gene. Germline CDR1 reads LGHNA; CDR2 reads YNFKEQ. The CDR3 length is 15 residues. V lost 4 bases and J lost 2, with 14 bases in between.

The chain carries TRBV27 and TRBJ1-4, with D hard to call. The CDR3 covers 17 residues. The germline V gene encodes CDR1 MNHEY and CDR2 SMNVEV (reference sequence). The V end was cut by 1 base, the J end by 0 bases, with 12 bases between. The CDR3 coding sequence is TGTGCCAGCAGTTTATTCCCAACAGTATCAACTAATGAAAAACTGTTTTTT. Encoded protein: CASSLFPTVSTNEKLFF.

This sequence joins TRBV7-9 and TRBJ2-2; D remains unclear. Trimming pared 3 bases from V and 3 bases from J, leaving 5 bases between. Germline V lookup: CDR1 SEHNR, CDR2 FQNEAQ (reference sequence). CDR3 length equals 13 residues. CDR3 nucleotide sequence: TGTGCCAGCAGCTTTAAGGACACCGGGGAGCTGTTTTTT. Translation: CASSFKDTGELFF.

The chain recombines TRBV27 with TRBJ2-3; D is unclear. Germline V lookup: CDR1 MNHEY, CDR2 SMNVEV (reference sequence). The CDR3 is 15 residues long. Trimming pared 4 bases from V and 3 bases from J, leaving 14 bases between. The chain's CDR3 is CASSSSWTSTDTQYF. DNA for the CDR3: TGTGCCAGCAGTTCCTCCTGGACCTCGACAGATACGCAGTATTTT.

The chain links TRBV4-3 to TRBJ2-1; tentative D call: TRBD2 (5 bases). CDR1 is LGHNA and CDR2 is YSLEER in the germline V gene. This CDR3 has 19 residues. The germline V and J ends were trimmed by 1 base and 0 bases, with 19 bases remaining between them. As DNA, the CDR3 is TGCGCCAGCAGCCAAGTCGGAGCTTCGGACTCCCTCTCCTACAATGAGCAGTTCTTC. It encodes CASSQVGASDSLSYNEQFF.

In the case of this clone: Because the CDR3 is missing its conserved closing phenylalanine or tryptophan, this is likely a read error. This chain links TRBV19 with TRBJ2-7, with TRBD1 identical over 10 bases. The V and J ends lost 6 bases and 3 bases, in that order; junction bases with no gene match: 11. There are 16 residues in the CDR3. Per the germline V gene, CDR1 is LNHDA and CDR2 is SQIVND (reference sequence). CDR3 residues: CASSTGPGTGDYEQYL. The CDR3 nucleotides are TGTGCCAGTAGCACAGGCCCCGGGACAGGGGACTACGAGCAGTACCTC.

The gene calls are TRBV5-6 and TRBJ1-1, with unresolved D. In germline, CDR1 is SGHDT, CDR2 YYEEEE. Trimming took off 2 bases at V and 7 bases at J, with 9 bases between the two ends. The CDR3 runs 12 residues. In DNA form, the CDR3 reads TGTGCCAGCAGCTTAAGGGCGGGTGAAGCTTTCTTT. Encoded protein: CASSLRAGEAFF.

This chain uses TRBV4-1 with TRBJ1-4, with TRBD1 matching 8 bases. Germline lookup yields CDR1 MGHRA and CDR2 YSYEKL. V was pared by 4 bases and J by 0 bases, with 4 bases of the junction left unmatched. This CDR3 spans 16 amino acids. The CDR3 loop is CASSRGTGTTNEKLFF. DNA for the CDR3: TGCGCCAGCAGCCGAGGGACAGGAACAACTAATGAAAAACTGTTTTTT.

The chain employs TRBV30 and TRBJ1-2; D might be TRBD1 (6 bases). Trimming took off 4 bases at V and 4 bases at J, with 13 bases between the two ends. Per germline, CDR1 GTSNPN and CDR2 SVGIG (reference sequence). The CDR3 has 13 amino acids. DNA of the CDR3: TGTGCCTGGACCGCCAGGGGAGGCTATGGCTACACCTTC. This gives the protein CAWTARGGYGYTF.